This T cell receptor beta chain was found in a study of tumor and adjacent non-tumor tissue in lung cancer. Across the study: Histology: about a dozen adenocarcinoma, a couple of squamous cell carcinoma, 1 small cell lung cancer. Findings of the study overall: Top 100 clones took a larger repertoire share in normal lung.

The library came from three nested PCR rounds adapted from ARM-PCR protocols. In TCRdb, the multiplex PCR reads were re-called with MiXCR into one record per CDR3 protein. The sample lists roughly 43,000 distinct CDR3 sequences, 60% occurring once. This sample's RNA came from whole unsorted tissue. Distant lung tissue was collected more than 3 cm away from the tumor edge. This clonotype was seen at least ten times. Its matching antigen is unknown. The CDR3 is 16 amino acids. Germline CDR1 reads SEHNR; CDR2 reads FQNEAQ (reference sequence). V dropped 5 bases and J dropped 2; count of bases not matched to a gene: 9.

The receptor's source is a middle-aged man with non-small cell lung cancer. The chain is built from TRBV7-9 and TRBJ2-5, with 9 bases matching TRBD2. Sequencing was carried out using distant non-tumor lung tissue. The CDR3 loop is CASSLRGLAGQETQYF. CDR3 nucleotides: TGTGCCAGCAGCCTCCGGGGGCTAGCGGGGCAAGAGACCCAGTACTTC.